This T cell receptor beta chain derives from a study of cytomegalovirus exposure and HLA in healthy donors. The V end was cut by 6 bases, the J end by 2 bases, with 14 bases between. The CDR3 sequence is 16 residues long. Germline CDR1 and CDR2: SGHAT and FQNNGV. Amplification used 60 Vbeta primers and 13 Jbeta primers. The table came from immunoSEQ multiplex PCR; TCRdb's copy has only in-frame clones and leaves some out. The table shows some 200,000 clones, with approximately 80% occurring only once. The specimen sequenced was PBMCs. The TCR sequence derives from a woman aged 45-65 years in good health and CMV-seropositive. V usage is TRBV11-2 and J usage is TRBJ2-6, with a weak D call TRBD2 (5 bases). The DNA of the CDR3 is TGTGCCAGCAGTCAAACCGGGGTAGCTGGGGCCAACGTCCTGACTTTC. It is translated as CASSQTGVAGANVLTF. Supplemented by reference TRBV11-2 and TRBJ2-6, the full variable domain reads EAGVAQSPRYKIIEKRQSVAFWCNPISGHATLYWYQQILGQGPKLLIQFQNNGVVDDSQLPKDRFSAERLKGVDSTLKIQPAKLEDSAVYLCASSQTGVAGANVLTFGAGSRLTVL.